This T cell receptor beta chain was sequenced in a study of a mutant IDH1 vaccine in newly diagnosed glioma. Study background: Treated patients had a mean age of approximately 40 years and an approximately 60% male, about 40% female split.

The protocol was immunoSEQ multiplex PCR, while the TCRdb copy is restricted to in-frame clones and leaves out a portion. The sample carries tens of thousands of clones, 85% recorded once. The time point was: week 23, last vaccination. Each vaccine dose was 300 ug of mutant IDH1 20-mer peptide, with topical imiquimod. A remark on this clone: Its antigen is as yet unknown.

Sequencing used PBMCs, obtained from a glioma patient whose treatment included an IDH1 peptide vaccine. This clonotype was obtained from a man aged 25-45 years with glioma. Some clones in this sample may be carry-over from other donors' samples.

The CDR3 sequence is CAMRQETNTGELFF. The CDR3 nucleotides are TGTGCCATGAGACAGGAAACGAACACCGGGGAGCTGTTTTTT. The chain has TRBV10-3 and TRBJ2-2, with a weak D call TRBD1 (6 bases). Germline V gene sequence: CDR1 ENHRY, CDR2 SYGVKD. The CDR3 sequence is 14 residues long. Trimming took 9 bases from V and 0 from J, leaving 11 bases between them.